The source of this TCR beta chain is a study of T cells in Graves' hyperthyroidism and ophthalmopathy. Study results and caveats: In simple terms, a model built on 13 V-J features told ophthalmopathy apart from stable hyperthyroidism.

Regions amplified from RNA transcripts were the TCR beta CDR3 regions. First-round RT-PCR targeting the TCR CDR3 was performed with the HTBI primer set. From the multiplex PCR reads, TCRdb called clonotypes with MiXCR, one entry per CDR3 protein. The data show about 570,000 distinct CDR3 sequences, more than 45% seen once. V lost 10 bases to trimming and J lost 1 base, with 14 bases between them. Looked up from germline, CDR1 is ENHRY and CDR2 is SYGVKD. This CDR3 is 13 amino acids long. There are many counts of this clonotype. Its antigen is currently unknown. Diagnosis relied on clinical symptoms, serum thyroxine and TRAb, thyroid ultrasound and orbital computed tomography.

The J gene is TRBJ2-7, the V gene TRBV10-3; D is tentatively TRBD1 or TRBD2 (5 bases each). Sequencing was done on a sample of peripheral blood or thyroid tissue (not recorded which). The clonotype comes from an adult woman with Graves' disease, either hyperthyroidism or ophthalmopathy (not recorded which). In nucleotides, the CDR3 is TGTGCCACCACCGGGACGGGGTCCTACGAGCAGTACTTC. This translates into CATTGTGSYEQYF.